This TCR beta chain was profiled in a study of cytomegalovirus exposure and HLA in healthy donors. With regard to this clone: Antigen: not known.

Study-wide results and caveats: Earlier analysis looked at TCR beta V segments, and most were productive about 90% or about 30% of the time. Analyses of presence/absence relied on an assumption of roughly uniform sequencing depth across donors.

The study ran its PCR with 60 Vbeta and 13 Jbeta primers. Here immunoSEQ multiplex PCR was the method, and the copy in TCRdb shows in-frame clones only, minus some. The sample holds 90,000 to 130,000 clones, just under 70% seen once. This TCR came from a man younger than 40 in good health and CMV-seropositive. Specimen: PBMCs.

CDR3 in amino acids: CASSKITSGKVNEQFF. Written as DNA, the CDR3 is TGTGCCAGCAGCAAGATTACTAGCGGGAAGGTGAATGAGCAGTTCTTC. The rearrangement joins TRBV7-3 to TRBJ2-1, with 10 bases identical to TRBD2. This CDR3 region has 16 residues. Trimming cost V 5 bases and J 7 bases; bases outside gene matches: 11. CDR1 SGHTA and CDR2 FQGTGA come from the germline V gene.